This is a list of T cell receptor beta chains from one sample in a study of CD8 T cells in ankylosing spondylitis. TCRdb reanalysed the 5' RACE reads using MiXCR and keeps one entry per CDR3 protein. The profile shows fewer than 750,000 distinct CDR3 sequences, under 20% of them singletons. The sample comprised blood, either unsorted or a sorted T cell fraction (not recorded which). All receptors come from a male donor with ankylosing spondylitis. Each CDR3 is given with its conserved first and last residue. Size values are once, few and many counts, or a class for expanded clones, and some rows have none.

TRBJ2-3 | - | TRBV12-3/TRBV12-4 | CASSSKGLPDTDTQYF
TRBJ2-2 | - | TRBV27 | CASSLLAGFTGELFF
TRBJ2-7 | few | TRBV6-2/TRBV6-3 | CASEDWDGYEQYF
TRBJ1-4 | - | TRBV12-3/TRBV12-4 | CASSLFGRERRFF
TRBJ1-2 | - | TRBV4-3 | CASSQSQGEGGYTF
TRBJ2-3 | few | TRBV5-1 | CASSPVEPTDTQYF
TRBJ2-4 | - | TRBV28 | CASSLSGSAAKNIQYF
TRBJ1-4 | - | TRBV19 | CASALLGTNEKLFF
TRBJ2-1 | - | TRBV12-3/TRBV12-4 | CASSTLRGQSYNEQFF
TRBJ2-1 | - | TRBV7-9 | CASSPPTGDEYNEQFF
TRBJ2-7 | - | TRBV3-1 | CASSRFPGQEYEQYF
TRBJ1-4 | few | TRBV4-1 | CASSLLVGVLGEKLFF
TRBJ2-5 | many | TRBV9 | CASSPLGAPAQETQYF
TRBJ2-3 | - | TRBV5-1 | CASSSGSLAGLTDTQYF
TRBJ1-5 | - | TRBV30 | CAWSVDQGRRPQHF
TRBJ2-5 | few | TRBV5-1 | CASSWDGTWGETQYF
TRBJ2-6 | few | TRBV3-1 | CASSQGRPSGANVLTF
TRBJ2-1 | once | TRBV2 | CASTDRGGGGVGSEQFF
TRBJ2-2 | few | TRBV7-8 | CASSAPETEWGELFF
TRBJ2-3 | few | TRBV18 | CASSQTGTAVSDTQYF
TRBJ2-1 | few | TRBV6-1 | CASSRGVTSNRYNEQFF
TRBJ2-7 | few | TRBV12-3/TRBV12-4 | CASCWSGGPDEQYF
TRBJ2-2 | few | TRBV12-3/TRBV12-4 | CASNPRTYDTGELFF
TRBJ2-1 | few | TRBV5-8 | CASPSSGGGNEQFF
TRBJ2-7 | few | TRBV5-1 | CASSLYGQRGEQYF
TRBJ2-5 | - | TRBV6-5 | CASSYGPGAETQYF
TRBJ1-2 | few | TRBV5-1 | CASSFPGESHGYTF
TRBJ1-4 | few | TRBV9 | CASSARGRSATNEKLFF
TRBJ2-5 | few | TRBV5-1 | CASSPGLEKETQYF
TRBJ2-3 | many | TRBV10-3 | CAISESIGGGRTDTQYF
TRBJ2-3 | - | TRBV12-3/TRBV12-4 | CASSFETSGTDTQYF
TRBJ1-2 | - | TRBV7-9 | CASSPPPYGYTF
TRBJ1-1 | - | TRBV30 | CAWSIGRNTEAFF
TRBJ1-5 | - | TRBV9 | CASSAGSYSNQPQHF
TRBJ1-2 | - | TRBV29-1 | CSVESTAGGYTF
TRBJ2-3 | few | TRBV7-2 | CASSSLGTTTDTQYF
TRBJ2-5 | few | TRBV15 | CATSPQGQSKETQYF
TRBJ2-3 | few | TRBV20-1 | CSARQPGTDTQYF
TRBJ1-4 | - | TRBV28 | CASSTWDRLTNEKLFF
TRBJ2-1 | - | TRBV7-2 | CASSQGDRAYNEQFF
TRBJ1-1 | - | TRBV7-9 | CASSTFKGEAEAFF
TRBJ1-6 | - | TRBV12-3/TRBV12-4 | CASSLGQLSSYNSPLHF
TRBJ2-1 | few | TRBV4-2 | CASSQEIDRGLYNEQFF
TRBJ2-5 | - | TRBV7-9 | CASSFRTSVQETQYF
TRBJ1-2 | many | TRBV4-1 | CASSSVGFNYGYTF
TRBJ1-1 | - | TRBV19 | CASGGVYDRGYEGDTEAFF
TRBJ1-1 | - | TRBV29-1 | CSARRKGAVNTEAFF
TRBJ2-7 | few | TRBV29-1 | CSVVPPSGVGEQYF
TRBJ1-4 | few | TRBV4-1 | CASSPFATNEKLFF
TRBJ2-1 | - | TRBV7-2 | CASSLVGQGRHEQFF
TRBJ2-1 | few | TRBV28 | CASSLSGQGGNEQFF
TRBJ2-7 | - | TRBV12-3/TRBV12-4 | CASSHEGWSYEQYF
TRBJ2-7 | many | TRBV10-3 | CAISDKAGAYEQYF
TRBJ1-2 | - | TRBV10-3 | CAISGSDGGYTF
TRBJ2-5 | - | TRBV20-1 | CSAFWLGGGETQYF
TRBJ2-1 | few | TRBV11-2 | CASSASGRSYNEQFF
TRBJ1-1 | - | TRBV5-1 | CASSSDRAGTEAFF